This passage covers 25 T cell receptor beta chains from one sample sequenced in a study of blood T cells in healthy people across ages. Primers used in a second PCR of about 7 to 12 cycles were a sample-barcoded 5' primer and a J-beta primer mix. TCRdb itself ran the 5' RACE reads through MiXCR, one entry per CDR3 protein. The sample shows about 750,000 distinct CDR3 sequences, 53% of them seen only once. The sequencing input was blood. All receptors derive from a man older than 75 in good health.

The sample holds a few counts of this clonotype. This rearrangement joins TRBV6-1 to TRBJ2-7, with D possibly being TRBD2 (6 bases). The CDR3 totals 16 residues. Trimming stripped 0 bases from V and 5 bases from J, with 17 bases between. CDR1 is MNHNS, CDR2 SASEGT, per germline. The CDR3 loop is CASSEAHRQRVHEQYF. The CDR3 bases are TGTGCCAGCAGTGAAGCGCATAGACAGCGGGTTCACGAGCAGTACTTC.

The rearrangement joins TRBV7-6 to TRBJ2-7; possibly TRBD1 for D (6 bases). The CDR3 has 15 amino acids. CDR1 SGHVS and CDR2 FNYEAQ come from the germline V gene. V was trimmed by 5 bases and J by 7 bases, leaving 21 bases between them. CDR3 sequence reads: CASSEDSNSIMEQYF. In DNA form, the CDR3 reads TGTGCCAGCAGCGAGGACAGCAATTCAATTATGGAGCAGTACTTC.

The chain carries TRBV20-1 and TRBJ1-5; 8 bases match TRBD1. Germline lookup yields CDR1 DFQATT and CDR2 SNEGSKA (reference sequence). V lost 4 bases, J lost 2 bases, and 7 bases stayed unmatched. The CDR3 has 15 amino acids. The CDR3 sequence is CSATRQGMGNQPQHF. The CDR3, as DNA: TGCAGTGCTACCCGACAGGGGATGGGCAATCAGCCCCAGCATTTT.

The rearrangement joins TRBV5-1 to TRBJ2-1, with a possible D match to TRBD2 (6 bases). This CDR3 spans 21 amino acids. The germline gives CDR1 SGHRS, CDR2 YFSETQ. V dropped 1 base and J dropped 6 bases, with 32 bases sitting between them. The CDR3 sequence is CASSLWSGEPRPSGWTNEQFF. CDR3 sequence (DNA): TGCGCCAGCAGCTTGTGGTCCGGGGAGCCTAGACCCAGCGGGTGGACCAATGAGCAGTTCTTC.

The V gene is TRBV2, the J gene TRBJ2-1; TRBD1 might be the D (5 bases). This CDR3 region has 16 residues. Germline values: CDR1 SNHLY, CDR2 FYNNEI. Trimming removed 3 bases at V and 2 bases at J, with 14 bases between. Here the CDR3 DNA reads TGTGCCAGCAGTGAGAAGGGGCGGACGGCCTACAATGAGCAGTTCTTC. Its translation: CASSEKGRTAYNEQFF. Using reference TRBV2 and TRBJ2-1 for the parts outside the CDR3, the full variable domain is EPEVTQTPSHQVTQMGQEVILRCVPISNHLYFYWYRQILGQKVEFLVSFYNNEISEKSEIFDDQFSVERPDGSNFTLKIRSTKLEDSAMYFCASSEKGRTAYNEQFFGPGTRLTVL.

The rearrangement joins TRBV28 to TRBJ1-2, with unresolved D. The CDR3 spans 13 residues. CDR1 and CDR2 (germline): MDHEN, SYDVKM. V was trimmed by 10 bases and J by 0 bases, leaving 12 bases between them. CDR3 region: CATARLANYGYTF. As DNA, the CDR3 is TGTGCCACCGCCCGACTGGCTAACTATGGCTACACCTTC.

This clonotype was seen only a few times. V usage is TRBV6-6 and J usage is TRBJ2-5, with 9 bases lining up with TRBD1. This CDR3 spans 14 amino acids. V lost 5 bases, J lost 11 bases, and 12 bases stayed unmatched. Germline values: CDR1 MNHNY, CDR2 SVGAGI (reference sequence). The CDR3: CASSQGQGLGEQYF. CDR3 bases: TGTGCCAGCAGTCAGGGACAGGGTTTGGGGGAGCAGTACTTC.

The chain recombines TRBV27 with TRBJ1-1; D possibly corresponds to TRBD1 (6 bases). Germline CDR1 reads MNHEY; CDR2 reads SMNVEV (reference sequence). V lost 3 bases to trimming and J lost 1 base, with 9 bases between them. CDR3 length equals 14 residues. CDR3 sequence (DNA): TGTGCCAGCAGTTTCACAGGGCAGAACACTGAAGCTTTCTTT. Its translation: CASSFTGQNTEAFF.

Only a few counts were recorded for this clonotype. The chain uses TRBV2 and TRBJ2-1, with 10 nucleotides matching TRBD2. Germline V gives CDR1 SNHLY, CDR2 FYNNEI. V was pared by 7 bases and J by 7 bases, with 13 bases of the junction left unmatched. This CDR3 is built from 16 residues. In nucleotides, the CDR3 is TGTGCCAGCACCATCGATAGCGGGAGGCCGGGGAATGAGCAGTTCTTC. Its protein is CASTIDSGRPGNEQFF.

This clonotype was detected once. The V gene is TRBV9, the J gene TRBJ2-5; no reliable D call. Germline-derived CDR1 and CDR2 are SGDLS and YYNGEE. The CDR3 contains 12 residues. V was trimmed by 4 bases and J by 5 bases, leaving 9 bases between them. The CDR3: CASSLGFETQYF. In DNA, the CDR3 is TGTGCCAGCAGCCTCGGGTTTGAGACCCAGTACTTC.

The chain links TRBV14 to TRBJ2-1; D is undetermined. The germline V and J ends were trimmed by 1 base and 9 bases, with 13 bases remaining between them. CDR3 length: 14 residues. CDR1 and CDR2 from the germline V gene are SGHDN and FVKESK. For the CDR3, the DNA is TGTGCCAGCAGCCAAGGCCAAGCAGCAAGTGAGCAGTTCTTC. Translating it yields CASSQGQAASEQFF.

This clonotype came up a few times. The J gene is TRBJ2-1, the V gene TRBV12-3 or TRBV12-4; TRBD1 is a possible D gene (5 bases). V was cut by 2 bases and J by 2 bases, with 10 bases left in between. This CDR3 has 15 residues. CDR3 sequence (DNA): TGTGCCAGCAGTTTATGGAAGGGGACCTACAATGAGCAGTTCTTC. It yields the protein CASSLWKGTYNEQFF.

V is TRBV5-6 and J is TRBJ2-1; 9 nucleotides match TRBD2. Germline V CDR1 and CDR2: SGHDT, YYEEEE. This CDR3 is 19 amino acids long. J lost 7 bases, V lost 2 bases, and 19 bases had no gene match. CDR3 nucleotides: TGTGCCAGCAGCTTTCAATTCCCCGCGTGGGCGGGAGGGGGAAATGAGCAGTTCTTC. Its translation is CASSFQFPAWAGGGNEQFF.

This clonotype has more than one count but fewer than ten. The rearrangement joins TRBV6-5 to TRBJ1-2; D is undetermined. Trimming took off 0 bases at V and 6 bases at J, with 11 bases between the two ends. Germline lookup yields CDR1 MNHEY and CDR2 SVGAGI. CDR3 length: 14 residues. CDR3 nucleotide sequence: TGTGCCAGCAGTTACTCGTGGGTTCCGGATGGCTACACCTTC. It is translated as CASSYSWVPDGYTF.

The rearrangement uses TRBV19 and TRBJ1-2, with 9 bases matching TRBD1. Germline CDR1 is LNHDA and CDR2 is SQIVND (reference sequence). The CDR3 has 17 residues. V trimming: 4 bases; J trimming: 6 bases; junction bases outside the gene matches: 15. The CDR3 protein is CASSTHRDRVTKHGYTF. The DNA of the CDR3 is TGTGCCAGTAGTACCCACCGGGACAGGGTGACGAAGCATGGCTACACCTTC.

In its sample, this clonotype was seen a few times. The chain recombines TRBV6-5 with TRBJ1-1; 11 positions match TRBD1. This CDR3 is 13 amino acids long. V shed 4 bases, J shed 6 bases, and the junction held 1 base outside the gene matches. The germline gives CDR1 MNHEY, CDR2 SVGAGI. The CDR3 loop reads CASSWTGGSEAFF. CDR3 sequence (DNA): TGTGCCAGCAGTTGGACAGGGGGCTCTGAAGCTTTCTTT.

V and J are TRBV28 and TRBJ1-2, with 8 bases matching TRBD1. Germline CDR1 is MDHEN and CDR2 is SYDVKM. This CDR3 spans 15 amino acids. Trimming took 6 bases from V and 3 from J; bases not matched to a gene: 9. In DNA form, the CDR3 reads TGTGCCAGCAGAGGGACAGGAACCCTCGACTATGGCTACACCTTC. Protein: CASRGTGTLDYGYTF.

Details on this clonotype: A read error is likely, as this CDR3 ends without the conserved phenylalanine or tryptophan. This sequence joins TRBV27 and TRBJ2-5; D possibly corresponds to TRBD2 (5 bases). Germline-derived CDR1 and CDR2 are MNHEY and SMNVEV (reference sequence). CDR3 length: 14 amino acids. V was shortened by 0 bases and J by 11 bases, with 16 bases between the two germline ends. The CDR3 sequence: CASSLSPGDGEQYL. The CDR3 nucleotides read TGTGCCAGCAGTTTATCGCCCGGGGATGGTGAGCAGTACTTA.

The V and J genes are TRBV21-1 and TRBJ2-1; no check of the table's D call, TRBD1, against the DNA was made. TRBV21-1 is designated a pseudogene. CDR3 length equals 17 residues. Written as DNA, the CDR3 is TGTGCCAGCAGCAGGATACAGGGGAACGAGTCCTACAATGAGCAGTTCTTC. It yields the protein CASSRIQGNESYNEQFF.

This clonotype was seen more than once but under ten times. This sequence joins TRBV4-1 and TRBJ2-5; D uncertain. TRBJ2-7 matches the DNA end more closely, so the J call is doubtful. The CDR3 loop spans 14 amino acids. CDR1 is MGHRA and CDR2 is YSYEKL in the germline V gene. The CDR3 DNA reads TGCGCCAGCAGCCAGGCCGTCACAGTCAACGAGCAGTACTTC. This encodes CASSQAVTVNEQYF.

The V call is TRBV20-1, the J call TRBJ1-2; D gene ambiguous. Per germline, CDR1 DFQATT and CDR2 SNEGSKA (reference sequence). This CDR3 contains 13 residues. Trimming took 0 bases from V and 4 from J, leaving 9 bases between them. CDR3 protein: CSAREGTTYGYTF. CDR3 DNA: TGCAGTGCTAGAGAGGGTACTACCTATGGCTACACCTTC.

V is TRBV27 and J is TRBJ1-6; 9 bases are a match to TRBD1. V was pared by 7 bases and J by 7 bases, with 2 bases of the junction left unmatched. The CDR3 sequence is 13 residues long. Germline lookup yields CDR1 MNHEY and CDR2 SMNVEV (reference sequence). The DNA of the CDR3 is TGTGCCAGCAAAGGACAGGGGAATTCACCCCTCCACTTT. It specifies CASKGQGNSPLHF.

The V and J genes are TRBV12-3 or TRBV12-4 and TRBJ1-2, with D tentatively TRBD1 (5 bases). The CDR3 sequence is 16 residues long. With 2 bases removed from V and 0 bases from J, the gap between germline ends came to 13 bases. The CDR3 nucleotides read TGTGCCAGCAGTTTAACCCTACAGGCGGCTAACTATGGCTACACCTTC. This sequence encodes CASSLTLQAANYGYTF.

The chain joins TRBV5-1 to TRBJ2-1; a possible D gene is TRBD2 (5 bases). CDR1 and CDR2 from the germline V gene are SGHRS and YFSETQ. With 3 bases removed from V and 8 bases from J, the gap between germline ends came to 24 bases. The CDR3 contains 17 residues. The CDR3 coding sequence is TGCGCCAGCAGCTATCTGTCCATAGGGTCCCCGGGATATGAGCAGTTCTTC. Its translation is CASSYLSIGSPGYEQFF.

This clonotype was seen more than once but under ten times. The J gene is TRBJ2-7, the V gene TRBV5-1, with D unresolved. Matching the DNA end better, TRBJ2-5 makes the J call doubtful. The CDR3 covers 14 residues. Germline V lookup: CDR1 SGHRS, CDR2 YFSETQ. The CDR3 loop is CASSLEGFGETQYF. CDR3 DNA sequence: TGCGCCAGCAGCTTGGAAGGGTTTGGGGAGACCCAGTACTTC.